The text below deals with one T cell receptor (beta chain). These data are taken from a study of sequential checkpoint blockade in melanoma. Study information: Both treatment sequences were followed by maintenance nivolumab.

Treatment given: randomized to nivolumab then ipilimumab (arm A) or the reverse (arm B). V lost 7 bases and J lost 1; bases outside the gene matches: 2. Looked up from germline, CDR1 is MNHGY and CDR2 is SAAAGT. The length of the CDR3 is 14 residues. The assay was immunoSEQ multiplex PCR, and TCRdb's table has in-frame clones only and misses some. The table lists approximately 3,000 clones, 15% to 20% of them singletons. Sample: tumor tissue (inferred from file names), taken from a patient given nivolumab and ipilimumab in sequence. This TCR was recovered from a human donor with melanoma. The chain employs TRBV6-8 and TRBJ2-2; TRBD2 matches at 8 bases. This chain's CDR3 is CASTSGGNTGELFF. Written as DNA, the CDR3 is TGTGCCAGCACCAGCGGGGGGAACACCGGGGAGCTGTTTTTT.